This T cell receptor (beta chain) was documented in a study of blood T cell repertoires in COVID-19. Overall study: Sources were T cells, B-cell-depleted T cells, or PBMCs; the material itself was cDNA or gDNA.

J lost 4 bases, V lost 5 bases, and 11 bases had no gene match. CDR1 is SGHTA, CDR2 FQGNSA, per germline. The CDR3 runs 15 residues. Original processing notes: Estimates of nucleated cell counts were drawn from the amplification of reference gene primers. Generated by immunoSEQ multiplex PCR, the TCRdb table keeps only in-frame clones and is missing some. That table gives V, J and clone size, and the DNA gave D and trimming. The sample shows tens of thousands of clones, around 94% of them seen only once. V is TRBV7-2 and J is TRBJ2-7; TRBD1 aligns across 7 bases. This TCR came from an older woman with active COVID-19. The sequenced sample was peripheral blood. The CDR3 sequence is CASSQARGLEYEQYF. The CDR3 bases are TGTGCCAGCAGCCAAGCGAGGGGGCTGGAATACGAGCAGTACTTC.